Listed below are T cell receptor beta chains from one sample, sequenced in a study of control samples from healthy donors and cancer patients. Sequenced by immunoSEQ multiplex PCR; TCRdb stores in-frame clones only, minus some. The profile shows 70,000 to 75,000 clones, over 85% of them singletons. The specimen was PBMCs. Source of these receptors: a man aged 60 to 69 with lung cancer. Both conserved end residues are part of each CDR3. D genes are given only for firm matches. Clone size, where shown, is once, few, many, or a class for clones that have expanded.

abundance | j_gene | d_gene | v_gene | CDR3nt | CDR3aa
. | TRBJ1-2 | . | TRBV25-1 | TGTGCCAGCAGTGAATTGGGGGAGGGACTGAACTATGGCTACACCTTC | CASSELGEGLNYGYTF
. | TRBJ1-1 | TRBD1 | TRBV18 | TGTGCCAGCTCACCGGGACAGGACACTGAAGCTTTCTTT | CASSPGQDTEAFF
. | TRBJ1-2 | TRBD1 | TRBV7-9 | TGTGCCAGCAGCTACAAAGACAGGGGTGGATGGGGCTACACCTTC | CASSYKDRGGWGYTF
. | TRBJ1-5 | . | TRBV2 | TGTGCCAGCAGGCGGGGGGGAGGGGAAAATCAGCCCCAGCATTTT | CASRRGGGENQPQHF
few | TRBJ2-7 | . | TRBV27 | TGTGCCAGCAGTTCCAGACAGAGCTCCTACGAGCAGTACTTC | CASSSRQSSYEQYF
. | TRBJ1-1 | . | TRBV19 | TGTGCCAGTATGCAACAGGGCCGGAACACTGAAGCTTTCTTT | CASMQQGRNTEAFF
. | TRBJ1-1 | . | TRBV12-3/TRBV12-4 | TGTGCCAGCAGAAGAGCAGGGGACACTGAAGCTTTCTTT | CASRRAGDTEAFF
. | TRBJ2-7 | . | TRBV7-9 | TGTGCCAGCAGACCTGGACAGTGGCCAGGGCAGTACTTC | CASRPGQWPGQYF
. | TRBJ1-3 | TRBD1 | TRBV4-1 | TGCGCCAGCAACACAGGGGCAGGTGGAAACACCATATATTTT | CASNTGAGGNTIYF
once | TRBJ1-1 | . | TRBV9 | TGTGCCAGCAGCGTAGTGGGGGGACCAATGAACACTGAAGCTTTCTTT | CASSVVGGPMNTEAFF
. | TRBJ2-1 | TRBD2 | TRBV11-3 | TGTGCCAGCAGTCCCCCCGGGGGGGGTTACAATGAGCAGTTCTTC | CASSPPGGGYNEQFF
once | TRBJ2-1 | . | TRBV10-3 | TGTGCCATCAGTGACAGGTCCGATGAGCAGTTCTTC | CAISDRSDEQFF
. | TRBJ1-5 | . | TRBV4-2 | TGTGCCAGCAGCCAAGATAGCAATCAGCCCCAGCATTTT | CASSQDSNQPQHF
. | TRBJ1-5 | TRBD1 | TRBV18 | TGTGCCAGCTCATTGACAGGGATGCCCCAGCATTTT | CASSLTGMPQHF
. | TRBJ1-1 | TRBD1 | TRBV5-1 | TGCGCCAGCAGCCCCGGGACAGAAGGGACTGAAGCTTTCTTT | CASSPGTEGTEAFF
. | TRBJ2-6 | . | TRBV3-1/TRBV3-2 | TGTGCCAGCAGCCATGGGGAGTCAGGGGCCAACGTCCTGACTTTC | CASSHGESGANVLTF
. | TRBJ2-5 | TRBD1 | TRBV25-1 | TGTGCCAGCAGAATGGGGGACAGCACCCACGAGACCCAGTACTTC | CASRMGDSTHETQYF
. | TRBJ2-2 | TRBD1 | TRBV29-1 | TGCAGCGCCCAGGGGACAGGGCCCGGGGAGCTGTTTTTT | CSAQGTGPGELFF
. | TRBJ2-2 | . | TRBV7-9 | TGTGCCAGCAGCAAGTCCGATAACACCGGGGAGCTGTTTTTT | CASSKSDNTGELFF
. | TRBJ2-2 | TRBD2 | TRBV3-1/TRBV3-2 | TGTGCCAGCAGCCAGGGTAGGGAGGGAATCCTCACCGGGGAGCTGTTTTTT | CASSQGREGILTGELFF
. | TRBJ2-3 | . | TRBV1 | TGCACCAGCAGCCAAGATGAATGTAACGGTTTTGGCACAGATACGCAGTATTTT | CTSSQDECNGFGTDTQYF
. | TRBJ2-5 | TRBD2 | TRBV11-3 | TGTGCCAGCAGCTCATACAGGGAATTAAGCGGGGGGGCCGGAGAGGCCCAGTACTTC | CASSSYRELSGGAGEAQYF
. | TRBJ2-3 | . | TRBV5-1 | TGCGCCAGTACGACCAGAGGACGTTCTAGCACAGATACGCAGTATTTT | CASTTRGRSSTDTQYF
once | TRBJ2-1 | . | TRBV9 | TGTGCCAGCAGCGAATTAGGGCGGGCCTACAATGAGCAGTTCTTC | CASSELGRAYNEQFF
. | TRBJ2-7 | TRBD1 | TRBV4-1 | TGCGCCAGCAGCCGGGACGGGGACAGCCCCTCCTACGAGCAGTACTTC | CASSRDGDSPSYEQYF
once | TRBJ1-1 | TRBD1 | TRBV5-1 | TGCGCCAGCAGCGCCAAGACAGGGGGCGAGTACACTGAAGCTTTCTTT | CASSAKTGGEYTEAFF
. | TRBJ1-5 | . | TRBV27 | TGTGCCAGCAGTTCCCCGGGGGAGAGCAATCAGCCCCAGCATTTT | CASSSPGESNQPQHF
once | TRBJ2-3 | . | TRBV5-1 | TGCGCCAGCAGCTTTGAGGGAAGCACAGATACGCAGTATTTT | CASSFEGSTDTQYF
. | TRBJ2-1 | . | TRBV5-1 | TGCGCCAGCAGCCCGCCAACAGACGGCCCCTACAATGAGCAGTTCTTC | CASSPPTDGPYNEQFF
. | TRBJ2-6 | . | TRBV9 | TGTGCCAGCAGCGTACCTGGGGCCAACGTCCTGACTTTC | CASSVPGANVLTF
. | TRBJ2-5 | . | TRBV7-8 | TGTGCCAGCAGCCGCCAGGGATTGTACCAAGAGACCCAGTACTTC | CASSRQGLYQETQYF
. | TRBJ2-2 | TRBD1 | TRBV18 | TGTGCCAGCTCACCCCTCCTTCCGGGACAGGGCAACACCGGGGAGCTGTTTTTT | CASSPLLPGQGNTGELFF
. | TRBJ2-3 | . | TRBV5-4 | TGTGCCAGCAGCCCAAGCACAGATACGCAGTATTTT | CASSPSTDTQYF
. | TRBJ2-6 | TRBD1 | TRBV3-1/TRBV3-2 | TGTGCCAGCAGCCAAGAGTTCGGGACAGGGGGCATTGGGGCCAACGTCCTGACTTTC | CASSQEFGTGGIGANVLTF
. | TRBJ1-4 | . | TRBV6-5 | TGTGCCAGCAGTAGCCGGGACTTCTCTAATGAAAAACTGTTTTTT | CASSSRDFSNEKLFF
once | TRBJ2-1 | TRBD2 | TRBV3-1/TRBV3-2 | TGTGCCAGCAGCCGCAGGACTAGCGGGGGGCTCAGGAATGAGCAGTTCTTC | CASSRRTSGGLRNEQFF
few | TRBJ1-4 | . | TRBV11-3 | TGTGCCAGCAGCTTATCTCAGGGCAAAGCTAATGAAAAACTGTTTTTT | CASSLSQGKANEKLFF
. | TRBJ1-1 | . | TRBV11-3 | TGTGCCAGCAGCTTAGGGGGGAACACTGAAGCTTTCTTT | CASSLGGNTEAFF
. | TRBJ1-1 | . | TRBV10-1 | TGCGCCAGCAGTGAGGGCACTTGGAACACTGAAGCTTTCTTT | CASSEGTWNTEAFF
. | TRBJ2-1 | . | TRBV6-2/TRBV6-3 | TGTGCCAGCAGTTACCGCGCGGAGCAGTTCTTC | CASSYRAEQFF
. | TRBJ2-5 | . | TRBV7-2 | TGTGCCAGCAGCTTATGGGGTGAGACCCAGTACTTC | CASSLWGETQYF
. | TRBJ1-6 | . | TRBV3-1/TRBV3-2 | TGTGCCAGCAGCCAAGATAGTGTAGGCTGGTCACCCCTCCACTTT | CASSQDSVGWSPLHF
. | TRBJ1-2 | TRBD1 | TRBV24-1 | TGTGCCACCAGTAGGGGACAGGACATGGGCTACACCTTC | CATSRGQDMGYTF
. | TRBJ2-5 | . | TRBV4-2 | TGTGCCAGCAGCCAAGATTTCGGGGGTGAAGGGGAGACCCAGTACTTC | CASSQDFGGEGETQYF
. | TRBJ1-5 | . | TRBV15 | TGTGCCACCAGCAGAGACAGGGGTAATCAGCCCCAGCATTTT | CATSRDRGNQPQHF
. | TRBJ1-4 | TRBD1 | TRBV2 | TGTGCCAGCAGGAGACAGGGGATTCAAGATGAAAAACTGTTTTTT | CASRRQGIQDEKLFF
. | TRBJ2-5 | . | TRBV6-1 | TGTGCCAGCAGTGAAGGTGCGGCGCTACCACTAGAGACCCAGTACTTC | CASSEGAALPLETQYF
. | TRBJ1-1 | TRBD1 | TRBV7-2 | TGTGCCAGCAGCCCACCGGGACAGGGTGAAGCTTTCTTT | CASSPPGQGEAFF
. | TRBJ2-3 | TRBD1 | TRBV30 | TGTGCCTGGAGTCTGACAGGGGGGACAGATACGCAGTATTTT | CAWSLTGGTDTQYF
. | TRBJ1-2 | . | TRBV5-4 | TGTGCCAGCAGCTTGAAGTCCTCTCAAGGGGCTGGCTACACCTTC | CASSLKSSQGAGYTF
. | TRBJ2-5 | . | TRBV5-5 | TGTGCCAGCAGCCCCCCACATGGGGCTGGGGAGACCCAGTACTTC | CASSPPHGAGETQYF
. | TRBJ1-2 | . | TRBV5-6 | TGTGCCAGCAGCGCGATTGACTATGGCTACACCTTC | CASSAIDYGYTF
. | TRBJ2-5 | . | TRBV24-1 | TGTGCCACCAGTGATATCAGGTTTAGTTTGACCCAGTACTTC | CATSDIRFSLTQYF
. | TRBJ2-1 | . | TRBV6-5 | TGTGCCCCCAGTTGGGGGAATGAGCAGTTCTTC | CAPSWGNEQFF